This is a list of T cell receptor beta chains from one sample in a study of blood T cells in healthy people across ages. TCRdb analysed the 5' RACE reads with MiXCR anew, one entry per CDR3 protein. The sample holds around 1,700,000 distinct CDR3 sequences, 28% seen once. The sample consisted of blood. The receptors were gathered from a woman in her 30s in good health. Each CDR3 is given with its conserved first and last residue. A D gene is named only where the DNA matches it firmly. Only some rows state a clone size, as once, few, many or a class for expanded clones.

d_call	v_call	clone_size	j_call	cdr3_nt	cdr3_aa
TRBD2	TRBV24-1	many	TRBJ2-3	TGTGCCACCGGGGCGGGGGACCACACAGATACGCAGTATTTT	CATGAGDHTDTQYF
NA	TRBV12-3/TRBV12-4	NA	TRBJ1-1	TGTGCCAGCACGGGTCTTCTCCCGAACACTGAAGCTTTCTTT	CASTGLLPNTEAFF
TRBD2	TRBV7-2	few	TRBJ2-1	TGTGCCAGCAGCTTCACACTAGCGGACATCTACAATGAGCAGTTCTTC	CASSFTLADIYNEQFF
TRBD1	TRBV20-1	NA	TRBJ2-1	TGCAGTGCTGGGGCAGGGGGTAAAAATGAGCAGTTCTTC	CSAGAGGKNEQFF
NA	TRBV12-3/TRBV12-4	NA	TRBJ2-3	TGTGCCAGTCAACAGCAAGGGGGAAGCGCAGATACGCAGTATTTT	CASQQQGGSADTQYF
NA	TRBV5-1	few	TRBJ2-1	TGCGCCAGCAGCCACCTGAGGGTTGGAGACAATGAGCAGTTCTTC	CASSHLRVGDNEQFF
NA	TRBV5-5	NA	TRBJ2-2	TGTGCCAGCAGCTTGGCCCCCGGGTCGTACACCGGGGAGCTGTTTTTT	CASSLAPGSYTGELFF
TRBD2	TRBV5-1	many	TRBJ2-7	TGCGCCAGCAGCTTCTCGGGAGGGGACGCCTACGAGCAGTACTTC	CASSFSGGDAYEQYF
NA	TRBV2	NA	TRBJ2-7	TGTGCCAGCAGTGAAGGGCCGGTCTCCTACGAGCAGTACTTC	CASSEGPVSYEQYF
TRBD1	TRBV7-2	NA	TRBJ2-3	TGTGCCAGCACCCGGACAGGAATCACAGATACGCAGTATTTT	CASTRTGITDTQYF
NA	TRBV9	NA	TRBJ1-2	TGTGCCAGCGGCGTGAGATTGGTCGGAAACTATGGCTACACCTTC	CASGVRLVGNYGYTF
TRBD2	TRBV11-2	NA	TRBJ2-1	TGTGCCAGCAGCCCCAGGACTAGCGGGAGCCCCTACAATGAGCAGTTCTTC	CASSPRTSGSPYNEQFF
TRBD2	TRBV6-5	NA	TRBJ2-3	TGTGCCAGCAGTTACTCGGCTAGCGGACCAGATACGCAGTATTTT	CASSYSASGPDTQYF
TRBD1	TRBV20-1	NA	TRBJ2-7	TGCAGTGCTAGTCCGGGACAGCCGACCGAGCGGTACTTC	CSASPGQPTERYF
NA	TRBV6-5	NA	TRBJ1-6	TGTGCCAGCCGCTGGACGGATGATTCACCCCTCCACTTT	CASRWTDDSPLHF
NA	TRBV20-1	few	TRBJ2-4	TGCAGTGCTTGGACTGGGGAGGATCAAAACATTCAGTACTTC	CSAWTGEDQNIQYF
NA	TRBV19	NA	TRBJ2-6	TGTGCCAGTAGTAAAAAAGCTGGGGCCAACGTCCTGACTTTC	CASSKKAGANVLTF
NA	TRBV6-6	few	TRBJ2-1	TGTGCCAGCAGCCGACTAAGCATGGATGAGCAGTTCTTC	CASSRLSMDEQFF
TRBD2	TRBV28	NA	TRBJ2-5	TGTGCCAGCAGTTTGTGGAAAGCGGGGGGGGAAGAGACCCAGTACTTC	CASSLWKAGGEETQYF
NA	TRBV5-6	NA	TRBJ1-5	TGTGCCAGCAGCTTTAAGGGACGACACAATCAGCCCCAGCATTTT	CASSFKGRHNQPQHF
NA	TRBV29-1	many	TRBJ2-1	TGCAGCACTCGACAGGTCCTCTACAATGAGCAGTTCTTC	CSTRQVLYNEQFF
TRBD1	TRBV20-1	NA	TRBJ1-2	TGCAGTGCTTGGGACAGGGTTAATTATGGCTACACCTTC	CSAWDRVNYGYTF
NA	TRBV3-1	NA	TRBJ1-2	TGTGCCAGCAGCCGGATCCGGGCAGGACGCTATGGCTACACCTTC	CASSRIRAGRYGYTF
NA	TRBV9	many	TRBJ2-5	TGTGCCAGCAGCTTATTTGGGGACTTCCAAGAGACCCAGTACTTC	CASSLFGDFQETQYF
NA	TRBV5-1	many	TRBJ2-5	TGCGCCAGCAGCTTGGAACTCCAGGGCGGGAATACCCAGTACTTC	CASSLELQGGNTQYF
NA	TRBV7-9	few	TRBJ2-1	TGTGCCAGCAGCTCGGGACCGCTAATCCCCTACAATGAGCAGTTCTTC	CASSSGPLIPYNEQFF
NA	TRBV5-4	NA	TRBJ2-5	TGTGCCACCCAGTGGGGGACTGGGCTTGAGCAGTACTTC	CATQWGTGLEQYF
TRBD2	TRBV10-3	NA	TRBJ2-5	TGTGCTATCAGTGAGTTTCAAACTCTAGCGGGGGGGCTGGATGAGCAGTACTTC	CAISEFQTLAGGLDEQYF
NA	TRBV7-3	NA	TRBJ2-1	TGTGCCAGCAGCTCAACAGGGTCCCCATCCAATGAGCAGTTCTTC	CASSSTGSPSNEQFF
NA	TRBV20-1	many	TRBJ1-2	TGCAGTGCTAGGGGCAGGGTTGGCTACACCTTC	CSARGRVGYTF
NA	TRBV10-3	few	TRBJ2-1	TGTGCCATCAGTGAGACACAGGAGCAGTTCTTC	CAISETQEQFF
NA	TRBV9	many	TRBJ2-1	TGTGCCAGCAGCGTAGAGGGGAGGACTCGTGAGCAGTTCTTC	CASSVEGRTREQFF
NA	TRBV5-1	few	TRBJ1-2	TGCGCCAGCAGCTTCGGGTTAGCAGTGAGAGGCTACACCTTC	CASSFGLAVRGYTF
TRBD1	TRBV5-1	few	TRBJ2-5	TGCGCCAGCAGCAAGTCCCGGGACAGGGTCGAGACCCAGTACTTC	CASSKSRDRVETQYF
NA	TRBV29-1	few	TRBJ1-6	TGCAGCGTTGAAGATTCAGAGTCGTTTAATTCACCCCTCCACTTT	CSVEDSESFNSPLHF
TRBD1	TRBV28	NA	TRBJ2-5	TGTGCCGGCAGTTTATACGCGGACCGGACAGGGCAGTACTTC	CAGSLYADRTGQYF
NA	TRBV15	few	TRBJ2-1	TGTGCCACCTCGCCCCGCCGGAATAAGAATGAGCAGTTCTTC	CATSPRRNKNEQFF
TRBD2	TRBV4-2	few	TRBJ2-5	TGTGCCAGCAGCCGCGGACTAGCGGGGGACCAAGAGACCCAGTACTTC	CASSRGLAGDQETQYF
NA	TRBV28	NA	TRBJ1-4	TGTGCCAGCAGTGTTCGAAGTCTTGAAAAACTGTTTTTT	CASSVRSLEKLFF
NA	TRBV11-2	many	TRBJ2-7	TGTGCCAGCAGCTTAGATGTTGGGGGGCACTACGAGCAGTACTTC	CASSLDVGGHYEQYF
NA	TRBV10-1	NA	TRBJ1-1	TGCGCCAGCAGTGACGGGGGACGGAACGCTGAAGCTTTCTTT	CASSDGGRNAEAFF
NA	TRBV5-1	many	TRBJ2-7	TGTGCCAGCAGCCTAAGACAGAGCTCCTACGAGCAGTACTTC	CASSLRQSSYEQYF
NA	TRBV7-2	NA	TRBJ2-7	TGTGCCAGCAGCTTAGGCCCCCGAGACGGGCGCGGAACCTACGAGCAGTACTTC	CASSLGPRDGRGTYEQYF
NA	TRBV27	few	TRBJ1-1	TGTGCCAGCAGTGGGGTCCCGGGGAACACTGAAGCTTTCTTT	CASSGVPGNTEAFF
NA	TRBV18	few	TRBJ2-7	TGTGCCAGCTCTCTACACCCTCAGCGGTCCGAGCAGTACTTC	CASSLHPQRSEQYF
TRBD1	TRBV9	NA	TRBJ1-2	TGTGCCAGCAGCGAGGTACCGGGACAGGGGCGTAGGGGCTACACCTTC	CASSEVPGQGRRGYTF
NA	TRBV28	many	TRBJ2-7	TGTGCCAGCAGACGGGAAATAGGCTACGAGCAGTACTTC	CASRREIGYEQYF
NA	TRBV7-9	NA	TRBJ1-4	TGTGCCAGCAGCTCGGAGCCGGCTGAAAAACTGTTTTTT	CASSSEPAEKLFF
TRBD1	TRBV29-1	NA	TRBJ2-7	TGCAGCGTGACAGGGGGCTCCTACGAGGAGTACTTC	CSVTGGSYEEYF
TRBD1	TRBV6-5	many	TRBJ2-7	TGTGCCAGCAAGGGGGCAGGATACGAGCAGTACTTC	CASKGAGYEQYF
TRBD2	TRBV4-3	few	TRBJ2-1	TGCGCCAGCAGCCAAGAACATAGCGGGAGGGCGCAGGGTTCCAATGAGCAGTTCTTC	CASSQEHSGRAQGSNEQFF
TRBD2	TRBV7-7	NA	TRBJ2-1	TGTGCCAGCAGCTCCCACGACGGGAGGGCCGGAGGTGAGCAGTTCTTC	CASSSHDGRAGGEQFF
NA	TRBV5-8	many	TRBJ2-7	TGTGCCAGCAGCTTGATAGGGGTTGGCTACGAGCAGTACTTC	CASSLIGVGYEQYF